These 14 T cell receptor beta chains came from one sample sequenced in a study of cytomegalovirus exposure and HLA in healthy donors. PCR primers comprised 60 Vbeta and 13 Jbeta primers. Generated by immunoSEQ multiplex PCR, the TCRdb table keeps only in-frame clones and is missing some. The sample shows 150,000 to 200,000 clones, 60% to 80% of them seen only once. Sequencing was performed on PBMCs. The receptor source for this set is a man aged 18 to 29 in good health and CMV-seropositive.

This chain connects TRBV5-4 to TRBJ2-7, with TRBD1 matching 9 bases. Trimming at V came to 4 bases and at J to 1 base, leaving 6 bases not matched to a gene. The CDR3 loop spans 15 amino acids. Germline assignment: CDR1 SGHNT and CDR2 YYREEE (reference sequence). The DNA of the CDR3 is TGTGCCAGCAGCCCCGGGACAGGGATTTCCTACGAGCAGTACGTC. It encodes CASSPGTGISYEQYV.

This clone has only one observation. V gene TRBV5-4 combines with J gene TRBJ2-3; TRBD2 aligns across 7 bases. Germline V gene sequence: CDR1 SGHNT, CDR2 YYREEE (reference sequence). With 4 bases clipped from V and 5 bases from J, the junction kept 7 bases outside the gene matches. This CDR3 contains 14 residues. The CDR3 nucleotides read TGTGCCAGCAGCCCTCGGACTAGTGAAGATACGCAGTATTTT. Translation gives CASSPRTSEDTQYF.

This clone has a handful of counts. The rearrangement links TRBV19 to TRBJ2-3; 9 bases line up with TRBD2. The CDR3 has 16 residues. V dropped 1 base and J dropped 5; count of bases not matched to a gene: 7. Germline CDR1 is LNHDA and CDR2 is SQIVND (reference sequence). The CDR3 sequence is CASSIAWREGRDTQYF. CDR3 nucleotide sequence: TGTGCCAGTAGTATAGCGTGGCGGGAGGGCCGAGATACGCAGTATTTT.

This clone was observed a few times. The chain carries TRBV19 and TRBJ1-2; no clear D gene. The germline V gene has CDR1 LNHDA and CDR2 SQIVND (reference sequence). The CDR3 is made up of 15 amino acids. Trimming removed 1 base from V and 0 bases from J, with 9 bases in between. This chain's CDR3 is CASSIGTVANYGYTF. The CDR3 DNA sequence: TGTGCCAGTAGTATAGGAACAGTAGCTAACTATGGCTACACCTTC.

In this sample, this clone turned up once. The CDR3 loop is CASSFGGANEKLFF. The CDR3 region has the DNA TGTGCCAGCAGCTTTGGGGGGGCTAATGAAAAACTGTTTTTT. The chain joins TRBV7-2 to TRBJ1-4, with D perhaps matching TRBD1 (5 bases). Germline V lookup: CDR1 SGHTA, CDR2 FQGNSA. V lost 3 bases to trimming and J lost 3 bases, with 8 bases between them. The CDR3 runs to 14 residues.

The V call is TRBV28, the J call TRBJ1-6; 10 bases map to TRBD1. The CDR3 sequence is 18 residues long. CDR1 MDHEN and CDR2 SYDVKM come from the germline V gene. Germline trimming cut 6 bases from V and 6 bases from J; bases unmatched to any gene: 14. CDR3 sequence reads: CASSRGDRGLNFNSPLHF. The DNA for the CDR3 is TGTGCCAGCAGCCGGGGGGACAGGGGATTGAATTTTAATTCACCCCTCCACTTT.

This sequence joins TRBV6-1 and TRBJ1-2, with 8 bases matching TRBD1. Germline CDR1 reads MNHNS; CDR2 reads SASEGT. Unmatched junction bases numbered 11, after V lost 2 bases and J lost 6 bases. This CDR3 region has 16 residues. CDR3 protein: CASSEFQGAEVDGYTF. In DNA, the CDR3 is TGTGCCAGCAGTGAATTCCAGGGGGCCGAGGTCGATGGCTACACCTTC.

The CDR3: CASSEVRGPKGYTF. DNA of the CDR3: TGTGCCAGCAGTGAAGTCAGGGGGCCGAAAGGCTACACCTTC. The J gene is TRBJ1-2, the V gene TRBV6-1; TRBD1 matches 8 bases. This CDR3 contains 14 residues. Trimming at V came to 1 base and at J to 8 bases, leaving 6 bases not matched to a gene. CDR1 and CDR2 (germline): MNHNS, SASEGT.

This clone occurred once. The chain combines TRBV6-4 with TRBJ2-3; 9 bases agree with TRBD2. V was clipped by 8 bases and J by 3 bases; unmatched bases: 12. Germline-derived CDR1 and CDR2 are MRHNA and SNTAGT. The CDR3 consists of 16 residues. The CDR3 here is CASGEEAGGPTDTQYF. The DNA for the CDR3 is TGTGCCAGCGGGGAGGAGGCGGGAGGGCCGACAGATACGCAGTATTTT.

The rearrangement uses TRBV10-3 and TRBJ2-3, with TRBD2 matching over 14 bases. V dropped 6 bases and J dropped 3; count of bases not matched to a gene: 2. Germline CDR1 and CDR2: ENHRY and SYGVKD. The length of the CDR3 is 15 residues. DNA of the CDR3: TGTGCCATCAGAGGGACTAGCGGGAGAACAGATACGCAGTATTTT. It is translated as CAIRGTSGRTDTQYF.

The CDR3 region has the DNA TGTGCCAGCAGTCGGGAAAGGACCGATTTCGATACGCAGTATTTT. Its translation: CASSRERTDFDTQYF. The chain is built from TRBV7-6 and TRBJ2-3; tentative D call: TRBD2 (5 bases). Trimming stripped 6 bases from V and 6 bases from J, with 19 bases between. The CDR3 is 15 residues long. Germline CDR1 reads SGHVS; CDR2 reads FNYEAQ.

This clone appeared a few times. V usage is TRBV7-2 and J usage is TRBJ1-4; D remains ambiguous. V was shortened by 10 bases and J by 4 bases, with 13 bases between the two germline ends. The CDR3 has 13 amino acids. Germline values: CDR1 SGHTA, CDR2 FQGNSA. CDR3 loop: CATRRRDNEKLFF. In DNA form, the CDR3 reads TGTGCCACCAGGAGGCGAGATAATGAAAAACTGTTTTTT.

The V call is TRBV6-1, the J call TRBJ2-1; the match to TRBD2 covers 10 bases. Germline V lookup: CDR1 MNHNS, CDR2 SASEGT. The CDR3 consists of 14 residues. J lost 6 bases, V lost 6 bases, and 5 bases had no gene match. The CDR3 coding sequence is TGTGCCAGCAGCTCTAGCGGGGGAGGCAATGAGCAGTTCTTC. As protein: CASSSSGGGNEQFF.

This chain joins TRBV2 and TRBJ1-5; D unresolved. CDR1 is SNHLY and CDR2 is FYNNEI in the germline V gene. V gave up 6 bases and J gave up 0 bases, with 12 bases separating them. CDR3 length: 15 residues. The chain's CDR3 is CASRARGYSNQPQHF. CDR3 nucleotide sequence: TGTGCCAGCAGAGCGAGAGGATATAGCAATCAGCCCCAGCATTTT.